The sequence of this T cell receptor beta chain was determined in a study of T cells expressing NK-cell markers. About the study: Beta-chain profiling covered CD3+CD56+NKG2C+, CD3+CD56+NKG2C- and CD3+CD56-NKG2C+ sorted subsets.

The CDR3 runs 14 residues. It was by 5'RACE template switching with UMIs that TCR beta cDNA was made. TCRdb re-called the 5' RACE reads; every CDR3 protein appears as one record, without DNA. The repertoire shows 440,000 or so distinct CDR3 sequences; the top ten hold 7.3%. The study's findings and limits: In a handful of donors, these clonotypes also led the CD3+CD56-NKG2C+ fraction. Of the CD8+ T cells in roughly 6 donors, 1.0-7.0% belonged to dominant NKG2C+ clonotypes.

Remarks on this clonotype: No antigen is known for it.

Material for sequencing was blood T cells: a sorted CD56 or NKG2C T cell subset, CD4+ or CD8+ T cells, or bulk PBMC T cells (not recorded which). J is TRBJ2-1 and V is TRBV12-3 or TRBV12-4; with no DNA, the TCRdb D assignment of TRBD1 cannot be verified. This sequence originates from a woman aged 18-70 years in good health. CDR3 residues: CASSFQDTNNEQFF.